This paragraph covers one T cell receptor (beta chain) sequence. Those who participated ranged in age from roughly 18 to 89 years and resided in some 24 US areas. Symptom resolution, clearance, or two negative PCRs marked the recovered donors of Cohort 3. The entry originates in a study of blood T cell repertoires in COVID-19. Original analysis: Scientists estimated how many nucleated cells there were by amplifying reference gene primers. Sequenced by immunoSEQ multiplex PCR; TCRdb stores in-frame clones only, minus some. That table furnishes V, J and clone size, whereas the DNA furnished D and trimming. The sample lists roughly 280,000 clones, 75% to 90% seen once, with 2% to 3% in the top ten. The CDR3 runs 15 residues. The V and J ends lost 2 bases and 7 bases, in that order; junction bases with no gene match: 4. Germline V gene data show CDR1 as MNHEY and CDR2 as SMNVEV (reference sequence).

This receptor was identified in a woman aged 18-29 years who had recovered from COVID-19. This rearrangement joins TRBV27 to TRBJ2-3; 12 bases agree with TRBD2. Source material: PBMCs or T cells enriched from blood (not recorded which). CDR3 DNA: TGTGCCAGCAGTTTAAGACTAGCGGGGGACCATACGCAGTATTTT. The encoded protein is CASSLRLAGDHTQYF.